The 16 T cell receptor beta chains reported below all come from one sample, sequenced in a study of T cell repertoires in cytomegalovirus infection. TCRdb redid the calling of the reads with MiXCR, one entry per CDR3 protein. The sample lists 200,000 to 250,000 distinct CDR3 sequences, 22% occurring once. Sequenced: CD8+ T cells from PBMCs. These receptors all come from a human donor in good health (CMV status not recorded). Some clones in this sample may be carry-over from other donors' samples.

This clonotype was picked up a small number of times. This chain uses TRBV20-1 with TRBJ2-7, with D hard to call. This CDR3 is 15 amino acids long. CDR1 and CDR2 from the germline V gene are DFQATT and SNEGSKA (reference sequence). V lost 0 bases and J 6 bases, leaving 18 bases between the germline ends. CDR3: CSARDLGPLGVEQYF. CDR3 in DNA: TGCAGTGCTAGAGATCTGGGCCCCCTCGGAGTCGAGCAGTACTTC.

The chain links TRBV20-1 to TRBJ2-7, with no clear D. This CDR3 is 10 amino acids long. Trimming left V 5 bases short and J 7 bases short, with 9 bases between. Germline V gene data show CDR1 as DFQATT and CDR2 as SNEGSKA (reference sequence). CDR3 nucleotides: TGCAGTGCTTCAAACGGAGAGCAGTACTTC. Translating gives CSASNGEQYF.

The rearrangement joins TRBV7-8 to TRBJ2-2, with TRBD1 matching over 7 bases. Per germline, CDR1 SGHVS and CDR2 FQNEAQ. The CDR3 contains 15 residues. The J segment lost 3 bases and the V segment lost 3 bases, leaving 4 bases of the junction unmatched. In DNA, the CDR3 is TGTGCCAGCAGCTTTTTAGGGGGCGACACCGGGGAGCTGTTTTTT. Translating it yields CASSFLGGDTGELFF.

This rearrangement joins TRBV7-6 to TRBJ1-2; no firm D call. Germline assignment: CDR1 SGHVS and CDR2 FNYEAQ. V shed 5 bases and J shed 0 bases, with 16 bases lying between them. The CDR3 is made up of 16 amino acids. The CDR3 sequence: CASSPVRAGPNYGYTF. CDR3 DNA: TGTGCCAGCAGCCCGGTAAGGGCCGGGCCTAACTATGGCTACACCTTC.

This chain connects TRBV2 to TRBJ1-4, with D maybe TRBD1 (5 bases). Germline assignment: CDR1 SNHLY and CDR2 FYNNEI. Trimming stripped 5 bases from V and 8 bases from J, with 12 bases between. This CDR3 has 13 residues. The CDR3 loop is CASSTPGGEKLFF. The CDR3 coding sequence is TGTGCCAGCAGTACCCCCGGGGGGGAAAAACTGTTTTTT.

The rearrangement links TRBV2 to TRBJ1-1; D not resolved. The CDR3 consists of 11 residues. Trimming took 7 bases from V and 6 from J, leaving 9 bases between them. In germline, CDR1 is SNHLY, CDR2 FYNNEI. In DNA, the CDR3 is TGTGCCAGCAACCCGGGCCCTGAAGCTTTCTTT. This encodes CASNPGPEAFF.

The DNA of the CDR3 is TGCAGTGCTAGCCAAACCGGGGGGGACTTCGGTGGCTACACCTTC. It yields the protein CSASQTGGDFGGYTF. The V and J genes are TRBV20-1 and TRBJ1-2; a weak D match, TRBD1 (5 bases). Trimming stripped 3 bases from V and 7 bases from J, with 21 bases between. The CDR3 contains 15 residues. The germline gives CDR1 DFQATT, CDR2 SNEGSKA (reference sequence).

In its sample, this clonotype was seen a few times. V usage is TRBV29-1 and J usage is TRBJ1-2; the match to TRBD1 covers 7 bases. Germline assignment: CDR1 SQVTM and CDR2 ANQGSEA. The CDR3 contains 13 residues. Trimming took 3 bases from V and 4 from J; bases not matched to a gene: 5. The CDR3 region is CSVDQGDGYGYTF. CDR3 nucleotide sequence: TGCAGCGTTGATCAGGGGGATGGCTATGGCTACACCTTC.

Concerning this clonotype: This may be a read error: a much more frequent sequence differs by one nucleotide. The CDR3 DNA sequence: TGTGCCAGCGGAGCCACAGGGACTGGTGAGCAGTTCTTC. Residues: CASGATGTGEQFF. The rearrangement joins TRBV12-3 or TRBV12-4 to TRBJ2-1; either TRBD1 or TRBD2 may supply D (6 bases each). V was pared by 8 bases and J by 9 bases, with 17 bases between. This CDR3 is 13 amino acids long.

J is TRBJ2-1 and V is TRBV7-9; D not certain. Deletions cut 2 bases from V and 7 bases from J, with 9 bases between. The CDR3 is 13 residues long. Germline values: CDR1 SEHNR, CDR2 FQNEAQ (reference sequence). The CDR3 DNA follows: TGTGCCAGCAGCTTAACAAGCGTAAATGAGCAGTTCTTC. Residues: CASSLTSVNEQFF.

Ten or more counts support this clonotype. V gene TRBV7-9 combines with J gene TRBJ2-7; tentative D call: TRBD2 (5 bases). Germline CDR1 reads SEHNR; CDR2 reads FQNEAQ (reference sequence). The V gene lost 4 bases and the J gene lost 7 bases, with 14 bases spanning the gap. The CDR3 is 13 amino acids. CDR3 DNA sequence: TGTGCCAGCAGCTCCACGGGGTTGGCGGAGCAGTACTTC. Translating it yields CASSSTGLAEQYF.

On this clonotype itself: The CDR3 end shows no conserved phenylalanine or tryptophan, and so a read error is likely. The DNA of the CDR3 is TGTGCCAGCAGTGAGGGGGGAACTGAAGCTTTCTTG. It encodes CASSEGGTEAFL. J is TRBJ1-1 and V is TRBV2, with TRBD1 as a possible D gene (5 bases). V dropped 3 bases and J dropped 5 bases, with 7 bases sitting between them. CDR3 length: 12 amino acids. Germline CDR1 is SNHLY and CDR2 is FYNNEI.

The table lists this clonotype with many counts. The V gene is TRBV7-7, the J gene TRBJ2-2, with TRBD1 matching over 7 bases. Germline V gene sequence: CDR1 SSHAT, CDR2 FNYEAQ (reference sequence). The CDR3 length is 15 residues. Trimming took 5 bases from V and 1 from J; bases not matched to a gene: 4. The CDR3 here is CASSTGTENTGELFF. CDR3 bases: TGTGCCAGCAGCACCGGGACAGAGAACACCGGGGAGCTGTTTTTT.

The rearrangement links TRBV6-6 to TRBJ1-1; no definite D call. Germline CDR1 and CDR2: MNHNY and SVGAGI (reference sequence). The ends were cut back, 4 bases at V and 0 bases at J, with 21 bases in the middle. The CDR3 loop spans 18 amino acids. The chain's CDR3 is CASSSESPLRWMNTEAFF. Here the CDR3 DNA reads TGTGCCAGCAGTTCCGAGTCCCCCCTGAGGTGGATGAACACTGAAGCTTTCTTT.

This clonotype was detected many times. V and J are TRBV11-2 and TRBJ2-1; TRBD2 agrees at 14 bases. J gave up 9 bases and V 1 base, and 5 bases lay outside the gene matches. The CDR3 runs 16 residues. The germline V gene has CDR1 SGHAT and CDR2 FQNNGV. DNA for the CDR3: TGTGCCAGCAGCTTAGGGGCCGGACTAGCGGGGGGTGAGCAGTTCTTC. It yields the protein CASSLGAGLAGGEQFF.

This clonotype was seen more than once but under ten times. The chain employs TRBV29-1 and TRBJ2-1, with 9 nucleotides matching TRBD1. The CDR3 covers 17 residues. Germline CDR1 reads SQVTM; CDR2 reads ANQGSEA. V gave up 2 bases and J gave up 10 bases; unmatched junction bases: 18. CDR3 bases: TGCAGCGTTGAAAAAGTTGGATCGGACAGGGGCCCTTACGAGCAGTTCTTC. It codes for CSVEKVGSDRGPYEQFF.